These T cell receptor beta chains were read from a single sample in a study of blood T cell repertoires in COVID-19. Using immunoSEQ multiplex PCR, the repertoire was profiled, and TCRdb retains in-frame clones only, with some absent. In the table there are about 270,000 clones, approximately 90% of which are singletons. The sequencing input was PBMCs or T cells enriched from blood (not recorded which). Receptors originate from a man between 40 and 49 years old who had been exposed to COVID-19. Each CDR3 is given with its conserved first and last residue. The D gene is left open where the match is weak. Clone size is stated in some rows and not others, as once, few, many or a class when expanded.

cdr3_nt,cdr3_aa,clone_size,j_call,d_call,v_call
TGTGCCAGCAATGCCGCGGGCCGGGGGAATGAGCAGTTCTTC,CASNAAGRGNEQFF,NA,TRBJ2-1,NA,TRBV3-1/TRBV3-2
TGTGCCAGCAGCTTAGGGACAGACTACGAGCAGTACTTC,CASSLGTDYEQYF,once,TRBJ2-7,TRBD1,TRBV5-6
TGCGCCAGCAGCCCCGGGACTCCTGACAATGAGCAGTTCTTC,CASSPGTPDNEQFF,once,TRBJ2-1,NA,TRBV5-1
TGTGCCGGAAAAAAGGACAGCGATAATTCACCCCTCCACTTT,CAGKKDSDNSPLHF,NA,TRBJ1-6,NA,TRBV2
TGTGCCAGCAGCGTAGGGTTTAGCGGAGAATACAATGAGCAGTTCTTC,CASSVGFSGEYNEQFF,NA,TRBJ2-1,NA,TRBV9
TGTGCCAGCAGCCAGCACCCCGGGACACAGACCGGGGAGCTGTTTTTT,CASSQHPGTQTGELFF,NA,TRBJ2-2,NA,TRBV3-1/TRBV3-2
TGTGCCAGCAGTCTCCTTGGGGCTAGCAATCAGCCCCAGCATTTT,CASSLLGASNQPQHF,NA,TRBJ1-5,NA,TRBV28
TGTGCCAGCAGGAACGTTCTAGCGGAAACGAACACCGGGGAGCTGTTTTTT,CASRNVLAETNTGELFF,NA,TRBJ2-2,TRBD2,TRBV7-6
TGCGCCAGCAGTCAGGGACTAGCGGGTATTGGGGGAGATACGCAGTATTTT,CASSQGLAGIGGDTQYF,NA,TRBJ2-3,TRBD2,TRBV4-1
TGTGCCAGCAGTTACTCGTTACTAGAAGTCAATGAGCAGTTCTTC,CASSYSLLEVNEQFF,NA,TRBJ2-1,NA,TRBV6-5
TGTGCCACCAGAGGAGGGAATGAGCAGTTCTTC,CATRGGNEQFF,NA,TRBJ2-1,NA,TRBV24-1
TGTGCCAGCAGCTCGGAGGTCGGCCAGTACTTC,CASSSEVGQYF,NA,TRBJ2-5,NA,TRBV7-9
TGTGCCAGCAGCACAGCTTCCGGGGCCAACGTCCTGACTTTC,CASSTASGANVLTF,NA,TRBJ2-6,NA,TRBV6-5
TGTGCCACCGTGGCCGCCGGGACAGGGACTATTCAGCCCCAGCATTTT,CATVAAGTGTIQPQHF,NA,TRBJ1-5,TRBD1,TRBV19
TGTGCCAGCAGCACAGGGTTTTATCAGCCCCAGCATTTT,CASSTGFYQPQHF,NA,TRBJ1-5,NA,TRBV3-1/TRBV3-2
TGCGCCAGCTACAGGGGAACCGGGGAGCTGTTTTTT,CASYRGTGELFF,NA,TRBJ2-2,TRBD1,TRBV5-1
TGTGCCAGCAGTTCAGGGGGAGGTAGCAATCAGCCCCAGCATTTT,CASSSGGGSNQPQHF,NA,TRBJ1-5,TRBD1,TRBV28
TGTGCCAGCAGCTTATGGAGTAGTTCCTACAATGAGCAGTTCTTC,CASSLWSSSYNEQFF,once,TRBJ2-1,NA,TRBV5-8
TGTGCCAGCAGTTTTGGCACGGGTCCAGGGTATGGCTACACCTTC,CASSFGTGPGYGYTF,once,TRBJ1-2,NA,TRBV28
TGTGCCAGCAGCTTAGTGGGGACAGATACCTACGAGCAGTACTTC,CASSLVGTDTYEQYF,NA,TRBJ2-7,TRBD1,TRBV7-2
TGTGCCAGCAGGTACAGTGGGAATCAGCCCCAGCATTTT,CASRYSGNQPQHF,NA,TRBJ1-5,NA,TRBV12-3/TRBV12-4
TGTGCCAGCAGCACGGACAGTTTTAATGAAAAACTGTTTTTT,CASSTDSFNEKLFF,NA,TRBJ1-4,NA,TRBV7-2
TGCGCCAGCAGCTGGGACAGGGCGGACACCGGGGAGCTGTTTTTT,CASSWDRADTGELFF,NA,TRBJ2-2,TRBD1,TRBV5-1
TGTGCCAGCAGCCTCCCGGGGGGACCCTCCTATGGCTACACCTTC,CASSLPGGPSYGYTF,NA,TRBJ1-2,NA,TRBV14
TGTGCCAGCAGTCGCAGGGGGCGCATGAACACTGAAGCTTTCTTT,CASSRRGRMNTEAFF,NA,TRBJ1-1,TRBD1,TRBV28
TGTGCCACCAGTGAGCGGAGAGGATCACCCCTCCACTTT,CATSERRGSPLHF,NA,TRBJ1-6,NA,TRBV24-1
TGTGCCAGCAGCTTGGGACTAGCGTCAGATACGCAGTATTTT,CASSLGLASDTQYF,NA,TRBJ2-3,TRBD2,TRBV5-5